The rows below give T cell receptor beta chains drawn from one sample of a study of graft-versus-host responses after intestinal transplantation. Data came from immunoSEQ multiplex PCR; TCRdb stores just in-frame clones and leaves some out. Of tens of thousands of clones listed, about 90% are singletons. The material sequenced was PBMCs, taken 650 to 670 days after intestinal transplant. These receptors originate from a human patient who received an intestinal transplant, so some T cells may come from the graft donor. Both conserved end residues are part of each CDR3. The D gene is left open where the match is weak. Expanded clones are given a class, and other clones once, few, many or no size at all.

J gene,V gene,D gene,clone size,CDR3 DNA,CDR3 protein
TRBJ2-5,TRBV7-3,TRBD2,.,TGTGCCAGCAGCCCAGCTAGCGGGGGGTGGGAGACCCAGTACTTC,CASSPASGGWETQYF
TRBJ2-7,TRBV11-2,.,once,TGTGCCAGCAGCTTAGGGCTGGTCTACGAGCAGTACTTC,CASSLGLVYEQYF
TRBJ2-1,TRBV27,TRBD2,.,TGTGCCAGCAGGACTGGGACTAGCGGGGGAGAGAATGAGCAGTTCTTC,CASRTGTSGGENEQFF
TRBJ2-7,TRBV5-1,.,.,TGCGCCAGCAGCTCAGACCCGGCTTTCGACGAGCAGTACTTC,CASSSDPAFDEQYF
TRBJ2-3,TRBV18,TRBD1,.,TGTGCCAGCTCACAGGGACAGGCCACAGATACGCAGTATTTT,CASSQGQATDTQYF
TRBJ1-2,TRBV13,.,.,TGTGCCAGCAGCTTAGGCCTTGGGGGGTCCACCTTC,CASSLGLGGSTF
TRBJ1-1,TRBV29-1,TRBD1,.,TGCAGCGTCACGGGACAGGCGGAGGGTAACACTGAAGCTTTCTTT,CSVTGQAEGNTEAFF
TRBJ2-7,TRBV6-1,TRBD2,.,TGTGCCAGCAGCTCCACTAGCGACTACGAGCAGTACTTC,CASSSTSDYEQYF
TRBJ1-2,TRBV2,.,.,TGTGCCAGATCAACGATCAGGACGGTCTATGGCTACACCTTC,CARSTIRTVYGYTF
TRBJ2-5,TRBV19,.,.,TGTGCCAGTGCCAGGGAGGGGGGGCAAGAGACCCAGTACTTC,CASAREGGQETQYF
TRBJ1-6,TRBV4-1,TRBD1,.,TGCGCCAGCAGCCAAGAAGGGGGACAGGGGGACTCACCCCTCCACTTT,CASSQEGGQGDSPLHF
TRBJ1-1,TRBV27,.,few,TGTGCCAGCAGTCCCTCGGTGGGAACTGAAGCTTTCTTT,CASSPSVGTEAFF
TRBJ2-5,TRBV4-1,.,.,TGCGCCAGCAGCCAAGGTTGGGGGGAAGAGACCCAGTACTTC,CASSQGWGEETQYF
TRBJ2-5,TRBV5-1,TRBD2,.,TGCGCCAGCAGCTTCGGGACTAGCGGGGGACGGGAGACCCAGTACTTC,CASSFGTSGGRETQYF
TRBJ2-3,TRBV10-1,TRBD2,once,TGCGCCAGCAGTCGGACTAGCGGGGGGGCCACAGATACGCAGTATTTT,CASSRTSGGATDTQYF
TRBJ2-7,TRBV30,.,.,TGTGCCTGGCAGACAGACGGTTACGAGCAGTACTTC,CAWQTDGYEQYF
TRBJ2-7,TRBV5-4,TRBD2,.,TGTGCCAGCAAACCTTTATCTTCCGGGGGGGCTGGTGAGCAGTACTTC,CASKPLSSGGAGEQYF
TRBJ2-1,TRBV5-4,TRBD2,.,TGTGCCAGCAGCCCAACTAGCGGGGGGTCCTACAATGAGCAGTTCTTC,CASSPTSGGSYNEQFF
TRBJ2-5,TRBV27,TRBD2,.,TGTGCCAGCTCCCCCCTGACTAGCCGATTCCAAGAGACCCAGTACTTC,CASSPLTSRFQETQYF
TRBJ1-1,TRBV5-4,.,.,TGTGCCAGCAGCATACAAAGGGGGAACACTGAAGCTTTCTTT,CASSIQRGNTEAFF
TRBJ2-1,TRBV7-9,.,.,TGTGCCAGCAGCCCCGCAGACGGCCACAATGAGCAGTTCTTC,CASSPADGHNEQFF
TRBJ1-1,TRBV6-5,.,.,TGTGCCAGCAGTTACTCCTGGGGGTGGAACACTGAAGCTTTCTTT,CASSYSWGWNTEAFF
TRBJ1-6,TRBV6-1,TRBD1,.,TGTGCCGTTCACCGACTGGACAGGGAGGATTCACCCCTCCACTTT,CAVHRLDREDSPLHF
TRBJ1-1,TRBV5-4,.,.,TGTGCCAGCAGCTTGGCTCCAGGAGAATTGAACACTGAAGCTTTCTTT,CASSLAPGELNTEAFF
TRBJ2-7,TRBV7-2,TRBD1,.,TGTGCCAGCAGCGTTGCCGGGACAGAGGCCTACGAGCAGTACTTC,CASSVAGTEAYEQYF
TRBJ2-7,TRBV6-1,.,.,TGTGCCAGCAGTCCCGGAAGGGGAAGCGAGCAGTACTTC,CASSPGRGSEQYF
TRBJ1-5,TRBV2,.,.,TGTGCCAGCACCGCCCCAGGGGGCAATCAGCCCCAGCATTTT,CASTAPGGNQPQHF
TRBJ2-2,TRBV9,.,.,TGTGCCAGCAGCGTAGTAGCGGATCAGAACACCGGGGAGCTGTTTTTT,CASSVVADQNTGELFF
TRBJ1-1,TRBV25-1,TRBD1,few,TGTGCCAGCAGTCCGACAGGGTCGAACACTGAAGCTTTCTTT,CASSPTGSNTEAFF
TRBJ2-1,TRBV9,.,.,TGTGCCAGCAGCGTGGAGGGGGGGCTCGGTGAGCAGTTCTTC,CASSVEGGLGEQFF
TRBJ1-5,TRBV10-3,.,.,TGTGCCATCAGTGAGTCCCCCGTCCAACAGGGTAATCAGCCCCAGCATTTT,CAISESPVQQGNQPQHF
TRBJ2-7,TRBV6-4,.,.,TGTGCCAGCAGTGTTGACGGGGGCTACGAGCAGTACTTC,CASSVDGGYEQYF
TRBJ2-2,TRBV12-5,.,.,TGTGCTAGTGGTTTGGGGAACACCGGGGAGCTGTTTTTT,CASGLGNTGELFF
TRBJ2-7,TRBV6-6,.,once,TGTGCCAGCAGTTACTCGAAGTCAGGGACGTACGAGCAGTACTTC,CASSYSKSGTYEQYF
TRBJ1-5,TRBV5-8,.,.,TGTGCCAGCAGAACTAACGGGCTCGGACAGCCCCAGCATTTT,CASRTNGLGQPQHF
TRBJ2-2,TRBV5-1,.,.,TGCGCCAGCAGCCCGACAGGGAACACCGGGGAGCTGTTTTTT,CASSPTGNTGELFF
TRBJ2-5,TRBV25-1,.,.,TGTGCCAGCAGCCCCCCAACTCAAGAGCAGTACTTC,CASSPPTQEQYF
TRBJ1-2,TRBV4-2,.,.,TGTGCCAGCAGCCAAGGTTATGTAGGGGGGCGGGCTAACTATGGCTACACCTTC,CASSQGYVGGRANYGYTF
TRBJ1-2,TRBV7-9,.,.,TGTGCCAGCGAATTAGACCGCTCTAACTATGGCTACACCTTC,CASELDRSNYGYTF
TRBJ2-7,TRBV18,.,.,TGTGCCAGCTCGCTCGGCCACGACTACGAGCAGTACTTC,CASSLGHDYEQYF
TRBJ2-7,TRBV18,.,.,TGTGCCAGCTCACCGCAGGGTACCGAGCAGTACTTC,CASSPQGTEQYF
TRBJ1-5,TRBV5-8,TRBD1,few,TGTGCCAGCAGCTTGGTACCGGGACAGAGAAATCAGCCCCAGCATTTT,CASSLVPGQRNQPQHF
TRBJ2-7,TRBV5-1,.,.,TGCGCCAGCAGCTTGGCCGAGGGGGGTCGGACCTACGAGCAGTACTTC,CASSLAEGGRTYEQYF
TRBJ1-1,TRBV14,.,.,TGTGCCAGCAGCCTTTCCCGCAGGGGTGGCACTGAAGCTTTCTTT,CASSLSRRGGTEAFF
TRBJ2-7,TRBV9,TRBD1,.,TGTGCCAGCAGCGTTCAGGGGGATTCCTACGAGCAGTACTTC,CASSVQGDSYEQYF
TRBJ1-1,TRBV29-1,TRBD1,.,TGCAGCGGCACAGGGGGAAGGACTGAAGCTTTCTTT,CSGTGGRTEAFF
TRBJ1-6,TRBV10-2,.,.,TGCGCCAGCAGTCTCCGGGCCCCCGTACAGGGTTCACCCCTCCACTTT,CASSLRAPVQGSPLHF
TRBJ2-5,TRBV10-2,TRBD1,.,TGCGCCAGCAGCAAGACAGGGGCCACGGGAGTGACCCAGTACTTC,CASSKTGATGVTQYF
TRBJ1-1,TRBV11-3,.,.,TGTGCCAGCAGCTTAGGGTCGAGTTACCTGAACACTGAAGCTTTCTTT,CASSLGSSYLNTEAFF
TRBJ1-3,TRBV27,.,.,TGTGCCAGCAGCTCCGACAGCACCATATATTTT,CASSSDSTIYF
TRBJ2-1,TRBV27,.,.,TGTGCCAGCAGTTACGACCACTACAATGAGCAGTTCTTC,CASSYDHYNEQFF
TRBJ1-1,TRBV18,.,.,TGTGCCAGCTCACCATCGTTACAGGGCAGCCAGCGAGCTTTCTTT,CASSPSLQGSQRAFF
TRBJ1-1,TRBV15,TRBD1,.,TGTGCCACCCTGGACAGGGCTTTTAACACTGAAGCTTTCTTT,CATLDRAFNTEAFF
TRBJ1-1,TRBV30,.,.,TGTGCCTGGAGGCCACTCGGGCGAGTGATCACTGAAGCTTTCTTT,CAWRPLGRVITEAFF
TRBJ2-1,TRBV18,.,.,TGTGCCAGCTCGCCAAACTTCGGGGGTTACAATGAGCAGTTCTTC,CASSPNFGGYNEQFF